Each of the 30 T cell receptor beta chains below was sequenced from the same sample in a study of blood T cell repertoires in COVID-19. Libraries were prepared by immunoSEQ multiplex PCR; TCRdb keeps only in-frame clonotypes and omits some of them. Of 350,000 to 550,000 clones in the sample, 70% to 90% were seen once. Sequenced: PBMCs or T cells enriched from blood (not recorded which). The source of these receptors is a woman between 18 and 29 years old with acute COVID-19.

This chain uses TRBV7-6 with TRBJ1-5; D ambiguous. Looked up from germline, CDR1 is SGHVS and CDR2 is FNYEAQ. The CDR3 covers 13 residues. Trimming shortened V by 5 bases and J by 6 bases, and 11 bases separated the two germline ends. CDR3 amino acids: CASSPPDCQPQHF. CDR3 coding DNA: TGTGCCAGCAGCCCTCCGGACTGTCAGCCCCAGCATTTT.

The chain combines TRBV11-2 with TRBJ2-5, with a possible D match to TRBD2 (5 bases). Per the germline V gene, CDR1 is SGHAT and CDR2 is FQNNGV. The V gene lost 5 bases and the J gene lost 0 bases, with 10 bases spanning the gap. This CDR3 has 14 amino acids. The CDR3 sequence is CASSLEGHQETQYF. In DNA, the CDR3 is TGTGCCAGCAGCCTCGAGGGTCACCAAGAGACCCAGTACTTC.

This clone was picked up a small number of times. The chain couples TRBV13 to TRBJ2-7; TRBD2 matches at 7 bases. This CDR3 region has 14 residues. CDR1 and CDR2 (germline): PRHDT, FYEKMQ (reference sequence). The ends lost 1 base at V and 3 bases at J; junction bases unmatched: 3. CDR3 nucleotide sequence: TGTGCCAGCAGCTTAGATCGGACTAGCTACGAGCAGTACTTC. It specifies CASSLDRTSYEQYF.

The V gene is TRBV19, the J gene TRBJ2-7; D not certain. The germline gives CDR1 LNHDA, CDR2 SQIVND (reference sequence). This CDR3 has 14 residues. V was pared by 7 bases and J by 0 bases, with 13 bases between. For the CDR3, the DNA is TGTGCCAGTACCCTATCCTCAAGCTCCTACGAGCAGTACTTC. Amino acids: CASTLSSSSYEQYF.

This chain uses TRBV28 with TRBJ1-1; D is ambiguous. The CDR3 runs 11 residues. The germline V and J ends were trimmed by 2 bases and 7 bases, with 5 bases remaining between them. The germline V gene encodes CDR1 MDHEN and CDR2 SYDVKM. CDR3 protein: CASSLIGEAFF. CDR3 DNA sequence: TGTGCCAGCAGTTTAATCGGTGAAGCTTTCTTT.

This chain uses TRBV19 with TRBJ1-6; 7 bases are a match to TRBD1. This CDR3 is 16 amino acids long. Per the germline V gene, CDR1 is LNHDA and CDR2 is SQIVND (reference sequence). J lost 5 bases, V lost 3 bases, and 7 bases had no gene match. CDR3 sequence: CASSMGRGLDNSPLHF. CDR3 DNA sequence: TGTGCCAGTAGTATGGGTAGGGGGCTTGATAATTCACCCCTCCACTTT.

The chain recombines TRBV6-5 with TRBJ1-4; D uncertain. In germline, CDR1 is MNHEY, CDR2 SVGAGI. V lost 6 bases and J lost 3, with 11 bases in between. There are 14 residues in the CDR3. The CDR3 DNA is TGTGCCAGCAGCCTGGGGAGGTCTAATGAAAAACTGTTTTTT. As protein: CASSLGRSNEKLFF.

The chain couples TRBV5-6 to TRBJ2-7; a possible D gene is TRBD2 (5 bases). CDR3 size: 15 residues. Trimming pared 0 bases from V and 5 bases from J, leaving 15 bases between. CDR1 is SGHDT, CDR2 YYEEEE, per germline. The CDR3: CASSLAGPGSNEQYF. DNA for the CDR3: TGTGCCAGCAGCTTGGCAGGTCCGGGGTCCAACGAGCAGTACTTC.

The chain links TRBV15 to TRBJ2-3, with D maybe TRBD1 (6 bases). This CDR3 region has 14 residues. Germline CDR1 is LNHNV and CDR2 is YYDKDF (reference sequence). V was shortened by 6 bases and J by 5 bases, with 15 bases between the two germline ends. The CDR3: CATSKDSLIDTQYF. CDR3 in DNA: TGTGCCACCAGTAAGGACAGTCTTATAGATACGCAGTATTTT.

The CDR3 coding sequence is TGTGCCAGCAGTCTGGGACAGGGCCCGAGGTATGAAGCTTTCTTT. Protein sequence: CASSLGQGPRYEAFF. The chain combines TRBV6-5 with TRBJ1-1, with TRBD1 matching over 9 bases. Looked up from germline, CDR1 is MNHEY and CDR2 is SVGAGI. The CDR3 covers 15 residues. V trimming: 5 bases; J trimming: 7 bases; junction bases outside the gene matches: 11.

The chain joins TRBV19 to TRBJ1-5; D unclear. Germline lookup yields CDR1 LNHDA and CDR2 SQIVND (reference sequence). CDR3 length: 12 amino acids. The V end lost 3 bases, the J end lost 11 bases, and 11 bases lay between the germline ends. The CDR3 nucleotides read TGTGCCAGTAGTATGCAACATTCAGCCCAGCATTTT. It is translated as CASSMQHSAQHF.

The V call is TRBV28, the J call TRBJ2-7; D gene uncertain. The CDR3 has 14 residues. The V gene's germline CDR1 is MDHEN and CDR2 SYDVKM. Deletions cut 3 bases from V and 6 bases from J, with 15 bases between. The CDR3 reads CASSFSGGGLEQYF. DNA of the CDR3: TGTGCCAGCAGTTTTTCAGGTGGTGGGCTCGAGCAGTACTTC.

Comment on this clone: This CDR3 is also generated by other DNA sequences in the sample. The chain combines TRBV9 with TRBJ2-7, with 11 bases matching TRBD2. From germline, CDR1 is SGDLS and CDR2 YYNGEE. J gave up 1 base and V 3 bases, and 3 bases lay outside the gene matches. The CDR3 is 15 residues long. CDR3 bases: TGTGCCAGCAGCGCAGGGACTAGCGGATCCTACGAGCAGTACTTC. It yields the protein CASSAGTSGSYEQYF.

V is TRBV18 and J is TRBJ1-4, with D maybe TRBD1 (5 bases). V lost 6 bases to trimming and J lost 5 bases, with 10 bases between them. Per the germline V gene, CDR1 is KGHSH and CDR2 is LQKENI. CDR3 length: 13 residues. The CDR3 nucleotides read TGTGCCAGCTCCCCCGACAGAAATGAAAAACTGTTTTTT. Protein: CASSPDRNEKLFF.

The chain carries TRBV6-2 or TRBV6-3 and TRBJ2-3; maybe TRBD1 (6 bases). Trimming took off 2 bases at V and 5 bases at J, with 14 bases between the two ends. The germline V gene has CDR1 MNHEY and CDR2 SVGEGT. The CDR3 loop spans 15 amino acids. The CDR3 is CASSYTTGLGDTQYF. The CDR3 DNA is TGTGCCAGCAGTTACACGACAGGCCTTGGAGATACGCAGTATTTT.

The chain has TRBV28 and TRBJ1-6; no reliable D call. The CDR3 covers 13 residues. The germline V gene encodes CDR1 MDHEN and CDR2 SYDVKM. V was pared by 7 bases and J by 7 bases, with 11 bases between. The CDR3 protein is CASKRERNSPLHF. CDR3 nucleotides: TGTGCCAGCAAAAGGGAGAGGAATTCACCCCTCCACTTT.

The chain has TRBV2 and TRBJ1-5; D possibly corresponds to TRBD1 (6 bases). CDR3 size: 16 residues. Germline lookup yields CDR1 SNHLY and CDR2 FYNNEI. Trimming took off 4 bases at V and 6 bases at J, with 19 bases between the two ends. This CDR3 reads CASSGDPTGTPQPQHF. Written as DNA, the CDR3 is TGTGCCAGCAGTGGGGATCCTACAGGGACCCCTCAGCCCCAGCATTTT.

The chain employs TRBV19 and TRBJ2-1; a weak D match, TRBD1 (6 bases). The CDR3 covers 16 residues. The germline V gene encodes CDR1 LNHDA and CDR2 SQIVND (reference sequence). V dropped 4 bases and J dropped 0 bases, with 13 bases sitting between them. The CDR3 loop is CASSKRGDISYNEQFF. The CDR3 region has the DNA TGTGCCAGTAGTAAGAGAGGGGACATCTCCTACAATGAGCAGTTCTTC.

J is TRBJ1-2 and V is TRBV30, with D tentatively TRBD1 (5 bases). V was clipped by 7 bases and J by 1 base, with 19 bases between them. Germline V lookup: CDR1 GTSNPN, CDR2 SVGIG (reference sequence). The CDR3 totals 15 residues. The CDR3 is CASTPQTAGNYGYTF. The CDR3 bases are TGTGCCTCAACTCCACAGACAGCGGGTAACTATGGCTACACCTTC.

The chain links TRBV9 to TRBJ2-1; D call uncertain. The CDR3 is made up of 15 amino acids. The germline V and J ends were trimmed by 0 bases and 6 bases, with 13 bases remaining between them. Per the germline V gene, CDR1 is SGDLS and CDR2 is YYNGEE. In DNA, the CDR3 is TGTGCCAGCAGCGTAGTGTACTCCTCCCCCAATGAGCAGTTCTTC. This codes for CASSVVYSSPNEQFF.

The chain combines TRBV3-1 (or the pseudogene TRBV3-2) with TRBJ1-2; perhaps TRBD1 as D (5 bases). V was shortened by 1 base and J by 6 bases, with 15 bases between the two germline ends. The CDR3 spans 15 residues. Per germline, CDR1 LGHDT and CDR2 YNNKEL (reference sequence). DNA for the CDR3: TGTGCCAGCAGCCAAGTGGCAGGGTTGGCTCATGGCTACACCTTC. As protein: CASSQVAGLAHGYTF.

The chain uses TRBV5-4 and TRBJ1-2, with 9 bases matching TRBD1. V gave up 6 bases and J gave up 5 bases; unmatched junction bases: 8. This CDR3 comprises 14 residues. Germline V gene lookup returns CDR1 SGHNT and CDR2 YYREEE (reference sequence). The CDR3 spells CASTSVQGAYGYTF. CDR3 DNA sequence: TGTGCCAGCACCTCCGTACAGGGGGCATATGGCTACACCTTC.

The genes are TRBV30 and TRBJ2-1; 10 bases fit TRBD1. V shed 4 bases, J shed 0 bases, and the junction held 6 bases outside the gene matches. The CDR3 length is 16 residues. Germline assignment: CDR1 GTSNPN and CDR2 SVGIG (reference sequence). The CDR3 here is CAWTNRDRGSYNEQFF. CDR3 nucleotide sequence: TGTGCCTGGACCAATCGGGACAGGGGCTCCTACAATGAGCAGTTCTTC.

V usage is TRBV5-1 and J usage is TRBJ2-5; possibly TRBD2 for D (5 bases). V was trimmed by 1 base and J by 5 bases, leaving 6 bases between them. This CDR3 region has 12 residues. Germline CDR1 and CDR2: SGHRS and YFSETQ. CDR3 bases: TGCGCCAGCAGCTTGCGGGATGAGACCCAGTACTTC. Residues: CASSLRDETQYF.

This chain links TRBV3-1 (or the pseudogene TRBV3-2) with TRBJ2-2; TRBD2 aligns across 12 bases. CDR3 length: 17 residues. V was pared by 2 bases and J by 7 bases, with 8 bases of the junction left unmatched. Germline CDR1 reads LGHDT; CDR2 reads YNNKEL (reference sequence). CDR3 nucleotide sequence: TGTGCCAGCAGCCAACTAGCGGGAGGGAATTTTGGCGGGGAGCTGTTTTTT. Translating it yields CASSQLAGGNFGGELFF.

The chain employs TRBV7-2 and TRBJ1-5, with 8 bases lining up with TRBD1. The V gene end was trimmed by 1 base and the J gene end by 9 bases; junction bases not matched to a gene: 8. CDR3 length: 15 amino acids. Germline V gives CDR1 SGHTA, CDR2 FQGNSA. The CDR3: CASSLDGQGTSPQHF. The CDR3 DNA reads as TGTGCCAGCAGCTTAGATGGACAGGGTACCTCGCCCCAGCATTTT.

The chain employs TRBV4-1 and TRBJ1-3; 7 nucleotides align to TRBD1. V was clipped by 2 bases and J by 4 bases; unmatched bases: 8. This CDR3 region has 16 residues. Germline CDR1 is MGHRA and CDR2 is YSYEKL. CDR3 region: CASSQQTGMSGNTIYF. DNA of the CDR3: TGCGCCAGCAGCCAACAGACAGGGATGTCCGGAAACACCATATATTTT.

J is TRBJ2-1 and V is TRBV9, with 9 bases matching TRBD1. CDR1 is SGDLS and CDR2 is YYNGEE in the germline V gene. This CDR3 has 17 amino acids. V lost 4 bases, J lost 4 bases, and 12 bases stayed unmatched. The CDR3 loop reads CASSTHYRDRAYNEQFF. For the CDR3, the DNA is TGTGCCAGCAGCACACACTACCGGGACAGGGCATACAATGAGCAGTTCTTC.

This chain joins TRBV4-2 and TRBJ1-2; D is possibly TRBD1 (6 bases). V dropped 4 bases and J dropped 8 bases, with 20 bases sitting between them. CDR3 size: 15 residues. Germline lookup yields CDR1 LGHNA and CDR2 YNFKEQ. The CDR3 nucleotides read TGTGCCAGCAGCCCGGACACAGGGAAGCCTAAAGGCTACACCTTC. Its protein product is CASSPDTGKPKGYTF.

As for this clone: This specimen includes other DNA sequences encoding the same CDR3. The V call is TRBV5-1, the J call TRBJ1-2; 11 bases agree with TRBD1. Per germline, CDR1 SGHRS and CDR2 YFSETQ. The CDR3 is 13 residues long. J was trimmed by 6 bases and V by 4 bases; bases with no gene match: 2. CDR3: CASSQGQGDGYTF. The CDR3 DNA is TGCGCCAGCAGCCAGGGACAGGGGGATGGCTACACCTTC.